This T cell receptor (beta chain) was captured in a study of cytomegalovirus exposure and HLA in healthy donors. Note on this clone: The antigen remains undetermined.

General study results and limits: Rarity characterized most TCR sequences, yet some public TCRs appeared in many donors. A later examination showed that TCR association rates differed by HLA locus, with DRB1 most and HLA-C fewest. The productive fraction for most TCR beta V segments was about 87% or about 30% in an earlier analysis.

PCR involved 60 Vbeta and 13 Jbeta primers. The assay was immunoSEQ multiplex PCR, and TCRdb's table has in-frame clones only and misses some. The top ten clones hold approximately 3% of a sample with about 190,000 clones, roughly four fifths of them seen once. The CDR3 spans 14 residues. Unmatched junction bases numbered 1, after V lost 3 bases and J lost 4 bases. From germline, CDR1 is LNHDA and CDR2 SQIVND (reference sequence). The TCR sequence derives from a woman aged 25 to 45 in good health and CMV-seropositive. Sequenced: PBMCs. The gene calls are TRBV19 and TRBJ2-1, with TRBD2 matching 9 bases. The CDR3, as DNA: TGTGCCAGTAGTATGACTAGCGGATACAATGAGCAGTTCTTC. This gives the protein CASSMTSGYNEQFF.